Given below is one TCR beta chain in context. The sample comes from a study of blood T cell repertoires in COVID-19. Overall study: Samples came from the United States, Italy and Spain, spanning acute and convalescent COVID-19.

Germline CDR1 and CDR2: MNHEY and SVGAGI. The CDR3 is made up of 14 amino acids. The ends were cut back, 10 bases at V and 4 bases at J, with 19 bases in the middle. Assay: immunoSEQ multiplex PCR; the TCRdb copy retains only in-frame clones and omits some. The sample carries about 280,000 clones, approximately 83% recorded once. Sequencing was carried out using peripheral blood. This TCR came from a woman in her 70s with acute or convalescent COVID-19. The V and J genes are TRBV6-5 and TRBJ1-2; tentatively, D is TRBD1 (6 bases). CDR3 in amino acids: CATPHHRELYGYTF. Written as DNA, the CDR3 is TGTGCCACTCCTCACCACAGGGAACTCTATGGCTACACCTTC.